One sample yielded the 15 T cell receptor beta chains listed below, sequenced in a study of cytomegalovirus exposure and HLA in healthy donors. The PCR ran on 60 Vbeta and 13 Jbeta primers. The method was immunoSEQ multiplex PCR; TCRdb's version includes in-frame clones alone and lacks a portion of them. The table shows approximately 210,000 clones, with 60% to 85% occurring only once. The sequenced material came from PBMCs. The receptors come from a girl aged 5-17 years in good health and CMV-seropositive.

The CDR3 is CASTSDSLGNSPLHF. The CDR3 DNA follows: TGTGCCAGTACCTCGGACAGCTTGGGAAATTCACCCCTCCACTTT. The rearrangement links TRBV19 to TRBJ1-6; maybe TRBD1 (6 bases). Germline CDR1 and CDR2: LNHDA and SQIVND (reference sequence). This CDR3 is 15 amino acids long. V was shortened by 7 bases and J by 7 bases, with 17 bases between the two germline ends.

V gene TRBV18 combines with J gene TRBJ2-5; no clear D. CDR3 length: 13 residues. Trimming took 6 bases from V and 2 from J, leaving 10 bases between them. Per germline, CDR1 KGHSH and CDR2 LQKENI. The CDR3 spells CASSGGRQETQYF. The CDR3 DNA follows: TGTGCCAGCTCCGGCGGCCGTCAAGAGACCCAGTACTTC.

The chain is built from TRBV30 and TRBJ2-1; TRBD2 matches 7 bases. CDR3 size: 14 residues. With V trimmed by 1 base and J by 9 bases, 9 bases remained unmatched. Germline CDR1 reads GTSNPN; CDR2 reads SVGIG (reference sequence). CDR3 loop: CAWSGRLARAEQFF. CDR3 DNA: TGTGCCTGGAGTGGCCGACTAGCCCGGGCTGAGCAGTTCTTC. Variable domain in full (rest from reference TRBV30 and TRBJ2-1): SQTIHQWPATLVQPVGSPLSLECTVEGTSNPNLYWYRQAAGRGLQLLFYSVGIGQISSEVPQNLSASRPQDRQFILSSKKLLLSDSGFYLCAWSGRLARAEQFFGPGTRLTVL.

Remarks on this clone: Other DNA variants within this sample encode the same CDR3. The V gene is TRBV7-8, the J gene TRBJ2-5; D not certain. Germline loops: CDR1 SGHVS, CDR2 FQNEAQ. This CDR3 is 11 amino acids long. V lost 4 bases, J lost 2 bases, and 2 bases lay in between. CDR3 sequence (DNA): TGTGCCAGCAGCTCTCAAGAGACCCAGTACTTC. Translated, it gives CASSSQETQYF.

This sequence joins TRBV5-1 and TRBJ2-3; TRBD1 agrees at 7 bases. The germline CDR1 and CDR2 sequences are SGHRS and YFSETQ. CDR3 length: 16 residues. V was clipped by 3 bases and J by 1 base; unmatched bases: 8. CDR3 bases: TGCGCCAGCAGCTCCCCTCGAAGGGGGCGCACAGATACGCAGTATTTT. This gives the protein CASSSPRRGRTDTQYF.

This clone was seen once. The chain is built from TRBV7-9 and TRBJ1-2, with TRBD1 matching 10 bases. Per germline, CDR1 SEHNR and CDR2 FQNEAQ (reference sequence). V shed 3 bases, J shed 4 bases, and the junction held 2 bases outside the gene matches. The CDR3 sequence is 14 residues long. CDR3 region: CASSFRDRGYGYTF. As DNA, the CDR3 is TGTGCCAGCAGCTTTCGGGACAGGGGCTATGGCTACACCTTC. Supplemented by reference TRBV7-9 and TRBJ1-2, the full variable domain reads DTGVSQNPRHKITKRGQNVTFRCDPISEHNRLYWYRQTLGQGPEFLTYFQNEAQLEKSRLLSDRFSAERPKGSFSTLEIQRTEQGDSAMYLCASSFRDRGYGYTFGSGTRLTVV.

The rearrangement links TRBV7-9 to TRBJ2-5, with 13 bases identical to TRBD2. Germline-derived CDR1 and CDR2 are SEHNR and FQNEAQ (reference sequence). The CDR3 runs to 17 residues. J lost 4 bases, V lost 5 bases, and 10 bases had no gene match. The CDR3 DNA reads as TGTGCCAGCAGCCGGACTAGCGGGGGCCCACTCACAGAGACCCAGTACTTC. Translating it yields CASSRTSGGPLTETQYF. Looking up the rest from reference TRBV7-9 and TRBJ2-5 gives the full variable domain: DTGVSQNPRHKITKRGQNVTFRCDPISEHNRLYWYRQTLGQGPEFLTYFQNEAQLEKSRLLSDRFSAERPKGSFSTLEIQRTEQGDSAMYLCASSRTSGGPLTETQYFGPGTRLLVL.

This chain joins TRBV10-3 and TRBJ2-1; the match to TRBD2 covers 7 bases. The CDR3 is made up of 14 amino acids. J gave up 5 bases and V 4 bases, and 5 bases lay outside the gene matches. Germline V gene sequence: CDR1 ENHRY, CDR2 SYGVKD. CDR3 amino acids: CAISAAGVDNEQFF. The CDR3 region has the DNA TGTGCCATCAGTGCGGCGGGGGTGGACAATGAGCAGTTCTTC.

Only a few counts were recorded for this clone. In nucleotides, the CDR3 is TGTGCCAGCAGCGGAGGGGCGATCGATGGCTACACCTTC. Its protein product is CASSGGAIDGYTF. The chain joins TRBV7-9 to TRBJ1-2; perhaps TRBD1 as D (5 bases). The CDR3 runs 13 residues. Looked up from germline, CDR1 is SEHNR and CDR2 is FQNEAQ (reference sequence). Trimming pared 5 bases from V and 6 bases from J, leaving 13 bases between.

This clone was counted once. V and J are TRBV9 and TRBJ2-5; weak D call: TRBD1 (6 bases). The ends were cut back, 2 bases at V and 5 bases at J, with 13 bases in the middle. The CDR3 is 14 amino acids. Germline lookup yields CDR1 SGDLS and CDR2 YYNGEE. DNA of the CDR3: TGTGCCAGCAGCGTGCAGGGGATGGGGGAGACCCAGTACTTC. Translating it yields CASSVQGMGETQYF.

This rearrangement joins TRBV11-3 to TRBJ2-7, with 10 bases matching TRBD2. Losses at the gene ends were 1 base for V and 3 bases for J; bases not matched to a gene: 3. Germline CDR1 SGHNT, CDR2 YENEEA. CDR3 length: 15 amino acids. The CDR3 reads CASSLASGGHYEQYF. The CDR3 DNA is TGTGCCAGCAGCTTAGCTAGCGGGGGACACTACGAGCAGTACTTC.

The chain is built from TRBV5-6 and TRBJ2-7; D is unresolved. Looked up from germline, CDR1 is SGHDT and CDR2 is YYEEEE. Trimming cost V 3 bases and J 2 bases, with 6 bases left between them. The CDR3 covers 12 residues. In nucleotides, the CDR3 is TGTGCCAGCAGCTCCGGTCCCTACGAGCAGTACTTC. This codes for CASSSGPYEQYF.

The CDR3 DNA reads as TGTGCCAGCAGTCGAACAGGGACAAACACCGGGGAGCTGTTTTTT. Protein product: CASSRTGTNTGELFF. The chain recombines TRBV6-5 with TRBJ2-2; TRBD1 might be the D (6 bases). The CDR3 spans 15 residues. V dropped 5 bases and J dropped 2 bases, with 12 bases sitting between them. The germline CDR1 and CDR2 sequences are MNHEY and SVGAGI.

This clone was seen only a few times. The genes are TRBV27 and TRBJ2-7; D uncertain. Germline values: CDR1 MNHEY, CDR2 SMNVEV (reference sequence). Trimming cost V 3 bases and J 1 base, with 10 bases left between them. This CDR3 region has 14 residues. CDR3 protein: CASSFGENSYEQYF. CDR3 bases: TGTGCCAGCAGTTTTGGAGAAAATTCCTACGAGCAGTACTTC.

V is TRBV19 and J is TRBJ1-6, with TRBD1 as a possible D gene (5 bases). The CDR3 length is 18 residues. Germline V CDR1 and CDR2: LNHDA, SQIVND (reference sequence). Trimming removed 0 bases at V and 7 bases at J, with 19 bases between. CDR3 sequence: CASSIDRRDRPQNSPLHF. CDR3 bases: TGTGCCAGTAGTATAGATAGGAGGGACCGTCCTCAGAATTCACCCCTCCACTTT.